This note documents a single TCR beta chain sequence. The method was immunoSEQ multiplex PCR; TCRdb's version includes in-frame clones alone and lacks a portion of them. The table lists roughly 57,000 clones, approximately 94% of them singletons. The sample's treatment: preoperative locoregional IRX-2 cytokine immunotherapy. This phase Ib study tested locoregional IRX-2 cytokine immunotherapy given before surgery. Trimming took 5 bases from V and 0 from J; bases not matched to a gene: 7. Germline loops: CDR1 SGHNT, CDR2 YYREEE (reference sequence). The CDR3 sequence is 16 residues long. The sample comes from a study of preoperative IRX-2 immunotherapy in early breast cancer.

Collection of the sample occurred from a patient treated with IRX-2 immunotherapy. The chain employs TRBV5-4 and TRBJ2-7; 11 bases fit TRBD2. The TCR sequence derives from a human donor with breast cancer. The CDR3 loop reads CASRPTSGGTSYEQYF. CDR3 sequence (DNA): TGTGCCAGCAGACCTACTAGCGGGGGCACCTCCTACGAGCAGTACTTC.